This T cell receptor (beta chain) is drawn from a study of early T cells in non-severe SARS-CoV-2 infection. General observations from the study: Comparison of clonotypes with VDJdb favored anti-spike CD8 responses while missing private and CD4 specificities.

The CDR3 loop spans 12 amino acids. V gave up 7 bases and J gave up 8 bases, with 12 bases separating them. This clonotype was seen a handful of times. As yet, its antigen is unknown. Individual cDNA molecules received unique molecular identifiers. TCRdb passed the 5' RACE reads through MiXCR, listing each CDR3 protein once. The sample consists of tens of thousands of distinct CDR3 sequences, approximately 12% of them appearing once. The receptor was derived from an adult who was a healthcare worker with PCR-confirmed SARS-CoV-2 infection or an uninfected control (not recorded which). The sequenced sample consisted of whole blood. The V gene is TRBV12-3 or TRBV12-4, the J gene TRBJ2-1; a weak D match, TRBD2 (5 bases). The CDR3 sequence is CASTGVWHEQFF. In nucleotides, the CDR3 is TGTGCCAGCACCGGGGTGTGGCATGAGCAGTTCTTC.